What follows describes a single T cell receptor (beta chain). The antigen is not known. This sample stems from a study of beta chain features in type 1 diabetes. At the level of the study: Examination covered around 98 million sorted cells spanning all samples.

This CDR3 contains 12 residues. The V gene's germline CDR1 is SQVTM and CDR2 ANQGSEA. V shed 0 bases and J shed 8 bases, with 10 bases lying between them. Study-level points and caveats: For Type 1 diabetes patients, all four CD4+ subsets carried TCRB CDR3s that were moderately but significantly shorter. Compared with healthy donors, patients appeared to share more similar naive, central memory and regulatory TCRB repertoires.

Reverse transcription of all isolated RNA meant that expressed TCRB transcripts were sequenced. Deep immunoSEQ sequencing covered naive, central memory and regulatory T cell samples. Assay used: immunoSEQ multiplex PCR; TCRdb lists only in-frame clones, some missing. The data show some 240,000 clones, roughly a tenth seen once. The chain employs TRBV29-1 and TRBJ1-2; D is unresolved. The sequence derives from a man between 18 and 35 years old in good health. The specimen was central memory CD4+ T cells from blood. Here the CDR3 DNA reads TGCAGCGTTGAAGATCGTTCGTGGGGCTACACCTTC. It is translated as CSVEDRSWGYTF.